This section outlines one T cell receptor (beta chain) sequence together with its context. Its antigen is unidentified. Treatment specified: roughly 18 received Ad26.COV2.S at low or high dose, single or two shots; 5 received placebo; per-sample allocation not given. Specimen acquisition occurred on day 63 following the initial vaccine or placebo injection. Based in Boston, the donor was an adult of 18-55 years. An Ad26 vector expressing Wuhan-strain SARS-CoV-2 spike constituted the vaccine. This entry comes from a study of Ad26.COV2.S vaccination and SARS-CoV-2 variants. Study-wide points: Breadth measured for non-spike TCRs was similar across vaccine and placebo recipients. In TCR breadth and depth analyses, total T cell responses may have been underestimated.

Some clones are missing from TCRdb's copy, which holds only in-frame ones; the method was immunoSEQ multiplex PCR. The data contain 380,000 or so clones, 80% to 90% of them seen just once; the ten biggest clones take up approximately 5%. The TCR sequence derives from a person aged 18-60 years who received the Ad26.COV2.S COVID-19 vaccine or a placebo. Sample: peripheral blood, taken in a trial of Ad26.COV2.S vaccine versus placebo.

CDR3 residues: CASSFGSSYEQYF. CDR3 sequence (DNA): TGCGCCAGCAGCTTTGGGAGCTCCTACGAGCAGTACTTC. The chain recombines TRBV5-1 with TRBJ2-7, with D possibly being TRBD2 (5 bases). Between the trimmed V and J ends, which lost 2 bases and 0 bases, there was a span of 6 bases. This CDR3 spans 13 amino acids. Germline CDR1 is SGHRS and CDR2 is YFSETQ.